What follows is one TCR beta chain and its context. Antigen: not known. The read gets to within 3 residues of the CDR3 end, and the germline J gene fills in the rest. The data stem from a study of T cells in women clearing cervical HPV infection. For the study at large: No precancer developed; the control's incident HPV16 infection cleared within 12 months. Controls gave blood once infection was undetectable; cases at lesion identification. The study's findings and limits: Cases carried less TRBV6-7 than controls: roughly 0.12% versus 0.17%.

The method was immunoSEQ multiplex PCR; TCRdb's version includes in-frame clones alone and lacks a portion of them. The table for this sample gives under 25,000 clones. V gave up 2 bases and J gave up 0 bases, with 8 bases separating them. The CDR3 contains 14 residues. The germline gives CDR1 LNHDA, CDR2 SQIVND (reference sequence). The specimen was blood buffy coat. This receptor was identified in a woman between 18 and 70 years old with a cervical HPV16 infection that either progressed to CIN3+ or cleared (not recorded which). The chain links TRBV19 to TRBJ2-7, with D unresolved. The part of the CDR3 DNA that was read is TGTGCCAGTAGTATACAGAGAAGCTCCTACGAG. It translates to CASSIQRSSYE. The entire CDR3 sequence reads CASSIQRSSYEQYF. The whole variable domain, filled in from reference TRBV19 and TRBJ2-7, reads DGGITQSPKYLFRKEGQNVTLSCEQNLNHDAMYWYRQDPGQGLRLIYYSQIVNDFQKGDIAEGYSVSREKKESFPLTVTSAQKNPTAFYLCASSIQRSSYEQYFGPGTRLTVT.